The clone carrying this T cell receptor beta chain occurred a few times. This sample is part of a study of blood T cells in healthy people across ages. The CDR3 length is 18 residues. For the second PCR, which ran for 7 to 11 cycles, a sample-barcoded 5' primer and a J-beta primer mix were used. A single record per CDR3 protein comes from TCRdb applying MiXCR to the 5' RACE reads. The data contain around 1.5 million distinct CDR3 sequences, around two fifths of them seen just once; the ten biggest clones take up 7% to 9%. V is TRBV21-1 and J is TRBJ1-2; TRBD1 is the table's D call, not checked against the DNA. TRBV21-1 is described as a pseudogene. Input material: blood. The sequence derives from a woman aged 18-35 years in good health. The CDR3 loop reads CASSSKDRMPTRNYGYTF. CDR3 bases: TGTGCCAGCAGCAGCAAAGACAGGATGCCAACCCGTAACTATGGCTACACCTTC.